This TCR beta chain was sequenced for a study of blood T cell repertoires in COVID-19. Study-level background: Sources were T cells, B-cell-depleted T cells, or PBMCs; the material itself was cDNA or gDNA.

Original processing notes: Estimates of nucleated cell counts were drawn from the amplification of reference gene primers. Only in-frame clones appear in the TCRdb table, and some are missing; sequencing was by immunoSEQ multiplex PCR. The V and J calls and clone size come from that table; D and trimming were worked out from the DNA. The sample comprises 500,000 or so clones, about nine tenths of which are singletons, and about 0.75% rests with the top ten. In terms of age and location, participants ranged from about 18 to 89 years and lived in under 30 US areas. In assigning cohorts, the study relied on participant-reported clinical history. V shed 0 bases and J 0 bases; nucleotides not matched to a gene: 2. The CDR3 loop spans 16 amino acids. Germline V gene sequence: CDR1 SGHNT, CDR2 YYREEE (reference sequence).

The source material was PBMCs or T cells enriched from blood (not recorded which). The chain couples TRBV5-4 to TRBJ1-5; 8 bases align to TRBD1. The clonotype was recovered from a woman in her late teens or twenties who had recovered from COVID-19. The CDR3 DNA follows: TGTGCCAGCAGCTTGGGGCAGGGGGCTAGCAATCAGCCCCAGCATTTT. Translated, it gives CASSLGQGASNQPQHF.